This T cell receptor beta chain was documented in a study of T cells after yellow fever vaccination. Study-wide findings and caveats: Weaker, the secondary response peaked sooner, at day 5 versus 15.

This clonotype was seen more than once but under ten times. Its specificity is not known. TCRdb reprocessed the 5' RACE reads with MiXCR, giving one entry per CDR3 protein. The profile shows about 300,000 distinct CDR3 sequences, under 9% of them singletons. Sequencing used CD4+ T cells sorted from PBMCs, obtained 5 days after the yellow fever booster vaccination. This TCR came from a man in his late teens or twenties who received the YFV17D yellow fever vaccine.

In DNA, the CDR3 is TGCGCCAGCAGCCAAGAGGGGACAGTCACAAACATTCAGTACTTC. Protein: CASSQEGTVTNIQYF. The chain carries TRBV4-3 and TRBJ2-4, with 7 bases aligning to TRBD1. Germline V gives CDR1 LGHNA, CDR2 YSLEER. The CDR3 is 15 amino acids. V was clipped by 0 bases and J by 6 bases; unmatched bases: 5.